This T cell receptor beta chain was found in a study of a mutant IDH1 vaccine in newly diagnosed glioma. Study-wide context: There were eight vaccinations for patients, given in weeks 1, 3, 5, 7, 11, 15, 19 and 23. Treated patients showed a male proportion of approximately 62%, a female proportion of 37.5%, and a mean age of about 44 years. Findings and caveats of the study: Pseudoprogression looked unconnected to shifts in top peripheral T cell clonotypes.

Trimming stripped 6 bases from V and 2 bases from J, with 22 bases between. The germline V gene encodes CDR1 MNHEY and CDR2 SMNVEV (reference sequence). The CDR3 runs to 17 residues. The table came from immunoSEQ multiplex PCR; TCRdb's copy has only in-frame clones and leaves some out. The table includes some 30,000 clones, more than 75% detected once. As to time point: week 23, last vaccination. A 20-mer mutant IDH1 peptide at 300 ug was injected subcutaneously with topical imiquimod. This clone was seen only once. Its antigen is currently unknown. This specimen was PBMCs, taken from a glioma patient whose treatment included an IDH1 peptide vaccine. The clonotype comes from a man between 40 and 49 years old with glioma. J is TRBJ1-1 and V is TRBV27; D ambiguous. The CDR3 DNA follows: TGTGCCAGCAGGGATTCACTGGACGGAGGGCCAAACACTGAAGCTTTCTTT. This gives the protein CASRDSLDGGPNTEAFF.